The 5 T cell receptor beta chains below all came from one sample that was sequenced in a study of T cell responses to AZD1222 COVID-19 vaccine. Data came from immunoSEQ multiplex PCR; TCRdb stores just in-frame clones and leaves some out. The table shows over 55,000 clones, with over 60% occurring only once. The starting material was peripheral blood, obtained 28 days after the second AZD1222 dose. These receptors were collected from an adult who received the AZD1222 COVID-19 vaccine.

The CDR3 bases are TGTGCCAGCAGCTGGGGGGAGGGGGTGGGAGAGACCCAGTACTTC. Its protein is CASSWGEGVGETQYF. The chain is built from TRBV7-9 and TRBJ2-5, with D tentatively TRBD2 (7 bases). The CDR3 covers 15 residues. The V end lost 4 bases, the J end lost 4 bases, and 16 bases lay between the germline ends. The germline CDR1 and CDR2 sequences are SEHNR and FQNEAQ (reference sequence).

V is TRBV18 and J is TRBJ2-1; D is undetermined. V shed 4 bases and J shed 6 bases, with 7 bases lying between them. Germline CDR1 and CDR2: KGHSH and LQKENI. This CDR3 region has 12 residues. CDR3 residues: CASSLSTNEQFF. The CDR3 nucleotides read TGTGCCAGCTCACTCAGTACCAATGAGCAGTTCTTC.

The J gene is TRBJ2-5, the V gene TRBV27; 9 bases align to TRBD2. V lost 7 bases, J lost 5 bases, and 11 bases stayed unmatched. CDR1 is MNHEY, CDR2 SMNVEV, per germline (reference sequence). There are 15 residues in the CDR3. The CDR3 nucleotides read TGTGCCAGCATGGCTAGCGGGGCCACCCAGGAGACCCAGTACTTC. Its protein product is CASMASGATQETQYF.

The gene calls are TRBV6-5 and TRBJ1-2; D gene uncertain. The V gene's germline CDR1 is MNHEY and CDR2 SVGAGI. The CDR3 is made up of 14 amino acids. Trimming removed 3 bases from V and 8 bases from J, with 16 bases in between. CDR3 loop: CASSYGSGNRGYTF. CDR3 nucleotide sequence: TGTGCCAGCAGTTATGGGTCTGGGAATAGGGGCTACACCTTC.

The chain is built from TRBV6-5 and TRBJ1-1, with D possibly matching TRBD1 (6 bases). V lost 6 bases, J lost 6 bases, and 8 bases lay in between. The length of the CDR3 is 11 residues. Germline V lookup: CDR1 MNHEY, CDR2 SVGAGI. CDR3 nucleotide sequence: TGTGCCAGCAGCTACAGGGCTGAAGCTTTCTTT. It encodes CASSYRAEAFF.